This T cell receptor (beta chain) originates from a study of shared clonotypes between healthy human individuals. Whole-study results and caveats: Non-shared clonotypes had lower generation probabilities than clonotypes shared by all four sorted-subset donors. Across a handful of donors, naive CD4 shared 5% to 6%, naive CD8 around 4%, memory CD4 2% to 2.5%, memory CD8 0.4%.

The table came from immunoSEQ multiplex PCR; TCRdb's copy has only in-frame clones and leaves some out. The sample lists 2 million to 2.5 million clones, more than 90% occurring once. The donors, all of them Caucasian adults, lived in Nashville, Tennessee. The study separated CD4+ cells into CD45RA+ naive and CD45RA-negative memory subsets. The CDR3 has 15 amino acids. CDR1 SGHTS and CDR2 YDEGEE come from the germline V gene. With V trimmed by 0 bases and J by 8 bases, 5 bases remained unmatched. About this clone itself: Antigen: not known.

The chain is built from TRBV5-8 and TRBJ2-1; 10 bases are a match to TRBD2. Specimen: naive CD4+ T cells sorted from blood. Subset meaning: CD45RA+ positively selected. The TCR sequence derives from a young man in good health. CDR3 DNA: TGTGCCAGCAGCTTGGATAGCGGGGGGTGGGATGAGCAGTTCTTC. Translated: CASSLDSGGWDEQFF.